The T cell receptor beta chain under discussion was sequenced for a study of blood T cell repertoires in COVID-19. Across the study: Researchers got acute and convalescent COVID-19 samples from the United States, Italy and Spain.

Here immunoSEQ multiplex PCR was the method, and the copy in TCRdb shows in-frame clones only, minus some. The data contain roughly 260,000 clones, around 90% of them seen just once; the ten biggest clones take up about 2%. Trimming removed 5 bases at V and 4 bases at J, with 15 bases between. The CDR3 extends over 15 amino acids. CDR1 GTSNPN and CDR2 SVGIG come from the germline V gene (reference sequence). Source material: peripheral blood. The sequence came from a woman aged 45 to 65 who had recovered from COVID-19. V is TRBV30 and J is TRBJ1-6; maybe TRBD1 (5 bases). In nucleotides, the CDR3 is TGTGCCTGGGAGGAGGGGCTGAGGTATAATTCACCCCTCCACTTT. It codes for CAWEEGLRYNSPLHF.